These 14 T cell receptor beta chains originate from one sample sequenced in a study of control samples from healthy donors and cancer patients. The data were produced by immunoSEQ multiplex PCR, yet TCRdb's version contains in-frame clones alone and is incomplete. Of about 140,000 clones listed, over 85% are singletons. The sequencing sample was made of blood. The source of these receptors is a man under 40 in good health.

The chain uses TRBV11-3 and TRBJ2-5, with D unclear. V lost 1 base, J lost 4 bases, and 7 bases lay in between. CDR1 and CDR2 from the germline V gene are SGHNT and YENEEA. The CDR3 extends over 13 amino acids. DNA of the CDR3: TGTGCCAGCAGCTTAGGGCTGCGAGAGACCCAGTACTTC. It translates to CASSLGLRETQYF.

The CDR3 DNA sequence: TGTGCCAGCAGCCGAGGGGCAGGGCCCACCGGGGAGCTGTTTTTT. Its translation: CASSRGAGPTGELFF. The chain has TRBV5-4 and TRBJ2-2; D may be TRBD1 or TRBD2 (5 bases each). Germline lookup yields CDR1 SGHNT and CDR2 YYREEE (reference sequence). The CDR3 is 15 residues long. Trimming removed 4 bases at V and 4 bases at J, with 14 bases between.

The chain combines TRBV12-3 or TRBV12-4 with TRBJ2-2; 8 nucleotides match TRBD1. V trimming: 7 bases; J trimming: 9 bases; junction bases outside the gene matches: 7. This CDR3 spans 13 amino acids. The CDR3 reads CASMPTGARELFF. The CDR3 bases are TGTGCCAGCATGCCGACAGGGGCCCGGGAGCTGTTTTTT.

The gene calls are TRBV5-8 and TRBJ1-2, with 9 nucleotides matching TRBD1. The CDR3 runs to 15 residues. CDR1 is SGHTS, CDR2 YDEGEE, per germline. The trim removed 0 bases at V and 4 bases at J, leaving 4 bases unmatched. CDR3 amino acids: CASSLGQGGVYGYTF. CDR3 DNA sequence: TGTGCCAGCAGCTTGGGACAGGGGGGCGTCTATGGCTACACCTTC. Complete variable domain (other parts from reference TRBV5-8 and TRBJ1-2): EAGVTQSPTHLIKTRGQQATLRCSPISGHTSVYWYQQALGLGLQFLLWYDEGEERNRGNFPPRFSGRQFPNYSSELNVNALELEDSALYLCASSLGQGGVYGYTFGSGTRLTVV.

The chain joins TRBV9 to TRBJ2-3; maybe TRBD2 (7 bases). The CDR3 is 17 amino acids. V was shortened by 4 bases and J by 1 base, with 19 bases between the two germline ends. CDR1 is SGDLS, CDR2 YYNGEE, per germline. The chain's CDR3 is CASSPHGGAGGTDTQYF. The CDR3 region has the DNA TGTGCCAGCAGCCCCCATGGGGGGGCTGGGGGCACAGATACGCAGTATTTT.

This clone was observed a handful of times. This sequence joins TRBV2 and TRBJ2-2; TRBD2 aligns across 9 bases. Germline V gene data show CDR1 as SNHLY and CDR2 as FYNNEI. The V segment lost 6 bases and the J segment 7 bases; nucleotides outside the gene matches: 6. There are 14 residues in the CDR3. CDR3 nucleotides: TGTGCCAGCAGGAAGAATAGCGGGAGCGGGGAGCTGTTTTTT. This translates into CASRKNSGSGELFF.

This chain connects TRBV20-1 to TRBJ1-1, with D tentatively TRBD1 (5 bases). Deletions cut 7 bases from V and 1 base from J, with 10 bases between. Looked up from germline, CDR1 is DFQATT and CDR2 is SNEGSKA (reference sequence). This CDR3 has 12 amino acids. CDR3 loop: CSVSQGNTEAFF. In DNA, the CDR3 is TGCAGTGTTAGTCAGGGGAACACTGAAGCTTTCTTT.

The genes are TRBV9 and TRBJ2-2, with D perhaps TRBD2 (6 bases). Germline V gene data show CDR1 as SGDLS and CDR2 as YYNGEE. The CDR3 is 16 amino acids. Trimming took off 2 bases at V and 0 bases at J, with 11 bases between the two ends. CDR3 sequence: CASSVYSGPNTGELFF. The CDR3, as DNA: TGTGCCAGCAGCGTGTATAGCGGTCCGAACACCGGGGAGCTGTTTTTT.

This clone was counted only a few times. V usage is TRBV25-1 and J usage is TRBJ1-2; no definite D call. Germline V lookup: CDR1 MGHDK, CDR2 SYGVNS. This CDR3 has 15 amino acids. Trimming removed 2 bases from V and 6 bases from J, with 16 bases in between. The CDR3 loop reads CASSEGRAGEDGYTF. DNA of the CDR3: TGTGCCAGCAGTGAAGGGAGGGCAGGTGAAGATGGCTACACCTTC.

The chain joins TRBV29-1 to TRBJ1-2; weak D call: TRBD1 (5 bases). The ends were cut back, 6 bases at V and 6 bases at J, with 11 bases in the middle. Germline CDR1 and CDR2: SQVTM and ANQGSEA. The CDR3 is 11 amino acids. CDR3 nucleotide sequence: TGCAGCGTAGGTGAAGGGGATGGCTACACCTTC. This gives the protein CSVGEGDGYTF.

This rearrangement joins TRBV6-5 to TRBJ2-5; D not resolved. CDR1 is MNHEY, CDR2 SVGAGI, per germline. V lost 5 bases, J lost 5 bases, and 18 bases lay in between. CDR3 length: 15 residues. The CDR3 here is CASSLRPSQVETQYF. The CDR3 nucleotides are TGTGCCAGCAGTCTCAGACCCAGTCAAGTCGAGACCCAGTACTTC.

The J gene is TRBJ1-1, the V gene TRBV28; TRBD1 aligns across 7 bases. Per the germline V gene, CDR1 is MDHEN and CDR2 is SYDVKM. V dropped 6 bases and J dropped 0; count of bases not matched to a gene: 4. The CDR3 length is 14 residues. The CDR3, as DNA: TGTGCCAGCAGCCAAACAGGGGTGAACACTGAAGCTTTCTTT. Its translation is CASSQTGVNTEAFF.

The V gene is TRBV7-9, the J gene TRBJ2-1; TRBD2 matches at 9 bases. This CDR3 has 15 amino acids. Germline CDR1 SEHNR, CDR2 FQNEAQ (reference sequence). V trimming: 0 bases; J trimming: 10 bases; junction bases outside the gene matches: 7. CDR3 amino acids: CASSLASGRDKEQFF. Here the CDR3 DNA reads TGTGCCAGCAGCTTAGCTAGCGGGAGAGATAAGGAGCAGTTCTTC.

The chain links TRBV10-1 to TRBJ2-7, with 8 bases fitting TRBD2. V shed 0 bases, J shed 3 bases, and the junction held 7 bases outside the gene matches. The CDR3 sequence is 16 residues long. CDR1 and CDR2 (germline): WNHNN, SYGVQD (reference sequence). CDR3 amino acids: CASSESTSVHHYEQYF. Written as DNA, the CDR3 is TGCGCCAGCAGTGAGTCGACTAGCGTACATCACTACGAGCAGTACTTC.